The clone carrying this T cell receptor (beta chain) appeared a few times. V was pared by 1 base and J by 5 bases, with 24 bases between. The CDR3 runs to 19 residues. From germline, CDR1 is LNHDA and CDR2 SQIVND (reference sequence). The data belong to a study of blood T cell repertoires in COVID-19. About the study: Donors in the United States, Italy and Spain gave samples during acute or convalescent COVID-19. PBMCs, B-cell-depleted T cells, or T cells were the source of the cDNA or gDNA that made up the material.

Seattle enrolled patients during active infection and tracked them longitudinally. In the source study's methods: For nucleated cells, counts were estimated from reference gene primer amplification. Here immunoSEQ multiplex PCR was the method, and the copy in TCRdb shows in-frame clones only, minus some. Clone size and V and J calls were adopted from that table, with D and trimming inferred from the DNA. The data hold about 12,000 clones, with around three quarters observed a single time. This clonotype originated in a man aged 60-69 years with COVID-19, enrolled during active disease. The rearrangement links TRBV19 to TRBJ2-1; TRBD2 might be the D (9 bases). Sequencing was carried out using peripheral blood. The CDR3 loop is CASSIGDRRLAGAHNEQFF. CDR3 DNA: TGTGCCAGTAGTATAGGGGACAGGAGGTTAGCGGGAGCACACAATGAGCAGTTCTTC.